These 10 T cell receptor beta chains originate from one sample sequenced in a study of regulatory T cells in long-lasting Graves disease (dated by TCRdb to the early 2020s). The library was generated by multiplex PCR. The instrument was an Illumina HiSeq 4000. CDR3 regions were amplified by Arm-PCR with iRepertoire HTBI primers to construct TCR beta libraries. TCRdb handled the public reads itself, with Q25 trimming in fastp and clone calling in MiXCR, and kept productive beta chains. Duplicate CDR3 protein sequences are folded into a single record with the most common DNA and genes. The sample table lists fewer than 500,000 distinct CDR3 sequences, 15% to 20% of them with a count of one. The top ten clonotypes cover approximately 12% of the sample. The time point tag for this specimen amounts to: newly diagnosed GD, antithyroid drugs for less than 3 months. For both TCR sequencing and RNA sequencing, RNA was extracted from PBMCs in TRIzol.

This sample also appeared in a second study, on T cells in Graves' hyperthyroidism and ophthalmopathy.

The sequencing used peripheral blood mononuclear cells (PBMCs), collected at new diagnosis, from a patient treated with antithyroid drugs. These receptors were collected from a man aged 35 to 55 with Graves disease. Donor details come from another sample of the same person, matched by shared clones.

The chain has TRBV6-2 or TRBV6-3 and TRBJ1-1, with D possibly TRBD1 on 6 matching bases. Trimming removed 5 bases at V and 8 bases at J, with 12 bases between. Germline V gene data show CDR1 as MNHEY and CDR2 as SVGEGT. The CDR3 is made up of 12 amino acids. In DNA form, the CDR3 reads TGTGCCAGCAGTGGAGGGGGGGGAGAAGCTTTCTTT. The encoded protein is CASSGGGGEAFF.

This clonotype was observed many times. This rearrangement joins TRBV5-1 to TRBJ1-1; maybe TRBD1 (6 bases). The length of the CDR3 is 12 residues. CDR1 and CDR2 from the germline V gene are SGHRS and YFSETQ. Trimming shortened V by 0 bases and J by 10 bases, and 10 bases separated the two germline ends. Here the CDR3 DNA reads TGCGCCAGCAGCTTGGACACAGGGACAGCTTTCTTT. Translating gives CASSLDTGTAFF. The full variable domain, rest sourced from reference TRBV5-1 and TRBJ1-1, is KAGVTQTPRYLIKTRGQQVTLSCSPISGHRSVSWYQQTPGQGLQFLFEYFSETQRNKGNFPGRFSGRQFSNSRSEMNVSTLELGDSALYLCASSLDTGTAFFGQGTRLTVV.

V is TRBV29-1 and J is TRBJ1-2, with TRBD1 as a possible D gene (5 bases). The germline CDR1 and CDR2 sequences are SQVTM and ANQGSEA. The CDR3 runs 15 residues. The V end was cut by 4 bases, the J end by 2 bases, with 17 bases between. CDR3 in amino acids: CSVGAGRTENYGYTF. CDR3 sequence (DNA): TGCAGCGTTGGGGCAGGGCGCACCGAGAACTATGGCTACACCTTC. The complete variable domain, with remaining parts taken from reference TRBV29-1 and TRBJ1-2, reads SAVISQKPSRDICQRGTSLTIQCQVDSQVTMMFWYRQQPGQSLTLIATANQGSEATYESGFVIDKFPISRPNLTFSTLTVSNMSPEDSSIYLCSVGAGRTENYGYTFGSGTRLTVV.

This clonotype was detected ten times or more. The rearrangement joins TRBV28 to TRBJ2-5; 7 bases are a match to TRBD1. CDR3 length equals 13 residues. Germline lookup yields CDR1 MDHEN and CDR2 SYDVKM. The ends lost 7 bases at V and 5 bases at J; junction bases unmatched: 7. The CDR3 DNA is TGTGCCAGCAATACAGGGGACGTGGAGACCCAGTACTTC. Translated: CASNTGDVETQYF. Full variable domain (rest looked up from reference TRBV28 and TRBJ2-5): DVKVTQSSRYLVKRTGEKVFLECVQDMDHENMFWYRQDPGLGLRLIYFSYDVKMKEKGDIPEGYSVSREKKERFSLILESASTNQTSMYLCASNTGDVETQYFGPGTRLLVL.

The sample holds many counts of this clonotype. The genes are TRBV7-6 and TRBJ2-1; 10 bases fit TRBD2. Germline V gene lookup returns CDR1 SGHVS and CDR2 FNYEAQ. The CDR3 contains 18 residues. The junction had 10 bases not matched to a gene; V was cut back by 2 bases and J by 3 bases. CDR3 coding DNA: TGTGCCAGCAGCTTACGGTCGACTAGCGGGCTCTACTACAATGAGCAGTTCTTC. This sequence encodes CASSLRSTSGLYYNEQFF.

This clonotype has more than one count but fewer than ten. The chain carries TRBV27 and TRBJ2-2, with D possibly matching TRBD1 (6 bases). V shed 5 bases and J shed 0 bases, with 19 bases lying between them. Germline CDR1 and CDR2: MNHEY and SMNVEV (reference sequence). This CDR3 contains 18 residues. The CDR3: CASSRWWGRGPNTGELFF. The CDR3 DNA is TGTGCCAGCAGTCGATGGTGGGGCAGGGGACCGAACACCGGGGAGCTGTTTTTT.

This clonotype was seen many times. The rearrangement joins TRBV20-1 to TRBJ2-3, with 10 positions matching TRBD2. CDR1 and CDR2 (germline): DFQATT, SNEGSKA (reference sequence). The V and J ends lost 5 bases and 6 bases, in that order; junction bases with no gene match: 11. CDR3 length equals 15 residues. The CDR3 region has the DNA TGCAGTGCTCAACTAGCGGGAAGGATGACGGATACGCAGTATTTT. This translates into CSAQLAGRMTDTQYF.

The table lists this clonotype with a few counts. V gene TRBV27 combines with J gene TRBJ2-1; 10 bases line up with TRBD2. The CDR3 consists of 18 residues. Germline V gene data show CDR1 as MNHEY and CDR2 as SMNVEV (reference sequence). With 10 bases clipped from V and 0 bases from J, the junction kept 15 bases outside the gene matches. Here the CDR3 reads CATRRGTSARSSYNEQFF. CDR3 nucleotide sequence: TGTGCCACCCGCCGAGGGACTAGCGCCCGGAGCTCCTACAATGAGCAGTTCTTC.

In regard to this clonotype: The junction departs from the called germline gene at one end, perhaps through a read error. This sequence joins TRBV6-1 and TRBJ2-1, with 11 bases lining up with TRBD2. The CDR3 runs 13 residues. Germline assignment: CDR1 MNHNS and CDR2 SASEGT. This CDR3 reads CASRLAGVNERFF. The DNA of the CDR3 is TGTGCCAGCAGACTAGCGGGAGTAAATGAGCGGTTCTTC.

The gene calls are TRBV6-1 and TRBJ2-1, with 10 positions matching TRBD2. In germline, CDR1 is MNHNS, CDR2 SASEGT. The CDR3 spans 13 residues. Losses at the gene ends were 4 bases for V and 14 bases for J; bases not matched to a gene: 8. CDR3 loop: CASSGPGLAREFF. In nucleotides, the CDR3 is TGTGCCAGCAGTGGACCGGGACTAGCGCGGGAGTTCTTC.